The present T cell receptor (beta chain) was sequenced within a study of T cells in Graves' hyperthyroidism and ophthalmopathy (dated by TCRdb to the late 2010s). In terms of the full investigation: To identify distinguishing TCR V-J signatures, a discovery cohort of about 95 patients was used, comprising fewer than 45 with Graves' ophthalmopathy and around 57 with stable Graves' hyperthyroidism. Prospective prediction of ophthalmopathy was tested in an independent validation cohort of approximately 18 hyperthyroidism patients and approximately 17 patients who later progressed to ophthalmopathy. The study also compared thyroid tissue and blood T-cell repertoires from about six Graves' hyperthyroidism patients. According to the paper, TCR Vbeta CDR3 sequencing was carried out on over 130 peripheral blood samples, which came from 40 to 45 ophthalmopathy, about 75 hyperthyroidism and around 17 progressor patients. The 75 to 100 discovery patients were randomly split 7:3 into training and test sets. After blood sampling, hyperthyroidism patients were treated with methimazole at a starting dose of 30 mg daily, and ophthalmopathy patients were treated with high-dose intravenous methylprednisolone. Overall study results and their limits: A model built on a 13 V-J signature distinguished ophthalmopathy from stable hyperthyroidism, reaching around 88% sensitivity and around 81% specificity in cross-validation and 80%/75% in testing. In validation, the model predicted progression to ophthalmopathy with over 65% sensitivity and around 72% specificity, a median of 6.5 months before onset. No statistical method was used to set the sample size in advance, and investigators knew the group allocation. Most expanded thyroid clonotypes (frequency above 0.001) were also detected in blood, a finding suggesting that blood repertoires may reflect thyroid immune responses.

Concerning this clonotype: There is no known antigen for this receptor. No quality values exist for individual bases; no much larger clone is one base distant.

Any patient with an uncontrolled infection, another autoimmune disease, pregnancy or lactation was excluded. Clinical symptoms, serum thyroxine and TRAb, thyroid ultrasound, and orbital computed tomography formed the basis for the diagnoses. Trizol reagent was used to extract total RNA, and RNA quality was then checked on an Agilent 2100 Bioanalyzer. Amplification of TCR beta CDR3 regions was carried out from RNA transcripts. For the first round of RT-PCR on the TCR CDR3, the HTBI primer set was used together with the Qiagen OneStep RT-PCR kit. Libraries were constructed in a second round of multiplex PCR, after which size selection and purification were carried out. Libraries were sequenced paired-end with 100 bp reads on an Illumina HiSeq2000. As for how the authors treated the data: SOAPnuke was used to process the raw data, with reads discarded if the reads contained adapters or uncalled bases, had a mean Phred below 15, or lacked an exact constant-primer or identifier match. High-quality paired reads were merged with COPE v1.2.5, and unique nucleotide sequences were defined as clonotypes. MiTCR v1.1 was used to align the clonotypes against IMGT TRBV, TRBD and TRBJ reference segments. The analysis was restricted to V-J combinations with a frequency above 0.0001, which together covered about 99% of the repertoires. A TCS score was defined as the ratio of F50 (clonal expansion) to E x V (chaos), with BLOSUM62-based TCRdist applied between CDR3 peptides within each V-J. Welch's t-statistics and random forest reduced around 520 V-J features to roughly 13, which were used in a naive Bayes classifier (R e1071). The similarity between thyroid and blood repertoires was quantified using the Morisita-Horn index. TCRdb reprocessed the public reads (quality trimming at Q25 with fastp, clone calling with MiXCR) and kept in-frame beta chains. For every CDR3 protein sequence, its rows merge into one entry that carries the most common genes and DNA. These V and J calls are TCRdb output, not the study's own analysis. The sample table shows hundreds of thousands of distinct CDR3 sequences, and 45% are seen once. Approximately 6.8% of the sample goes to the ten largest clones.

V is pared back by 7 bases and J by 2 bases, with 15 bases lying between the germline termini. The CDR3, cysteine through phenylalanine, is 16 amino acids long. Only CDR3 DNA is held: 48 bases, read in frame from base 1. Taken from the germline V gene (reference sequence), the CDR1 and CDR2 loops are LNHDA and SQIVND. The TCR comes from an adult man with Graves' disease, either hyperthyroidism or ophthalmopathy (not recorded which). Rearrangement joined TRBV19 to TRBJ2-6; confidence is insufficient to name the D gene. Input material: peripheral blood or thyroid tissue (not recorded which). For the CDR3, the sequence is CASNWGSPPGANVLTF. The sequence in DNA is TGTGCCAGTAACTGGGGTTCTCCCCCTGGGGCCAACGTCCTGACTTTC.